This T cell receptor (beta chain) was observed in a study of blood T cell repertoires in COVID-19. Study at large: Researchers got acute and convalescent COVID-19 samples from the United States, Italy and Spain. T cells, B-cell-depleted T cells, or PBMCs provided the cDNA or gDNA that served as material.

Under the authors' procedure: Reference gene primer amplification in the assay estimated nucleated cell counts. Assay used: immunoSEQ multiplex PCR; TCRdb lists only in-frame clones, some missing. V and J calls and clone size are those listed in that table; D and trimming were worked out from the DNA. This sample carries 200,000 to 250,000 clones, about 88% of them seen once, and the ten largest clones take roughly 2.5%. Germline loops: CDR1 MDHEN, CDR2 SYDVKM. The CDR3 runs 14 residues. The V gene end was trimmed by 8 bases and the J gene end by 3 bases; junction bases not matched to a gene: 8. This clonotype originated in a woman aged 60-70 years with acute or convalescent COVID-19. The chain carries TRBV28 and TRBJ2-3; 7 positions agree with TRBD1. Sequences were obtained from peripheral blood. CDR3 loop: CASQKGDRTDTQYF. For the CDR3, the DNA is TGTGCCAGCCAAAAGGGGGACAGAACAGATACGCAGTATTTT.